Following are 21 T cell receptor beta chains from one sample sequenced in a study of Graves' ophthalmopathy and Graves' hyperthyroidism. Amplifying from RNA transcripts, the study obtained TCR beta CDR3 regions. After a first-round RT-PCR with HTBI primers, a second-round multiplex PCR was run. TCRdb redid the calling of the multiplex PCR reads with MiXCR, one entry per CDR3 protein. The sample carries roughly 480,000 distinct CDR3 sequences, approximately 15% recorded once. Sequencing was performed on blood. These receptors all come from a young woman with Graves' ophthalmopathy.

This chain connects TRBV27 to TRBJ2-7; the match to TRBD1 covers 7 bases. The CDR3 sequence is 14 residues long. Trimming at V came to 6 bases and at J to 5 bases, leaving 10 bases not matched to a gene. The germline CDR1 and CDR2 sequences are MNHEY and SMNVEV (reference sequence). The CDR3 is CASRQGVPSHEQYF. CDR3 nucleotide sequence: TGTGCCAGCAGGCAGGGGGTCCCGTCCCACGAGCAGTACTTC.

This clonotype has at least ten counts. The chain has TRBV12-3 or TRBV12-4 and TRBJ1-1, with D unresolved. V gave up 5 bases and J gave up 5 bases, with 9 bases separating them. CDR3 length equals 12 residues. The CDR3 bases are TGTGCCAGCAGTCCCTCGCGAACTGAAGCTTTCTTT. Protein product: CASSPSRTEAFF.

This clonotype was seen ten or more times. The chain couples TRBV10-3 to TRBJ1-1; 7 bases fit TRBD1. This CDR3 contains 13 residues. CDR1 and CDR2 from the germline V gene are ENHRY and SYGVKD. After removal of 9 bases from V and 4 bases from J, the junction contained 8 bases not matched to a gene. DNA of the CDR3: TGTGCCATACAGACAGGGAGCGGCACTGAAGCTTTCTTT. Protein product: CAIQTGSGTEAFF.

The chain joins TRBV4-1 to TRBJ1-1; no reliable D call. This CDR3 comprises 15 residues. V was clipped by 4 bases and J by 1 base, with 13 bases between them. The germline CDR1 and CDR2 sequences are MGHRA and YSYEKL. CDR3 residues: CASSPNLQENTEAFF. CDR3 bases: TGCGCCAGCAGCCCAAACCTCCAGGAGAACACTGAAGCTTTCTTT.

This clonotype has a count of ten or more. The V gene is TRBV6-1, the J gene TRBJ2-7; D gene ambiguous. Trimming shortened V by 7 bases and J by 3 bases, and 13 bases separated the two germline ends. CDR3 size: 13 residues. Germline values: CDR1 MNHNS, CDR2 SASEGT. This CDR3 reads CASTDLHLYEQYF. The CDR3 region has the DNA TGTGCCAGCACCGACTTACATCTCTACGAGCAGTACTTC.

CDR3 sequence reads: CASSVEASGTSSSYEQYF. The CDR3 nucleotides read TGTGCCAGCAGCGTAGAGGCTAGCGGGACCTCGTCCTCCTACGAGCAGTACTTC. The V call is TRBV9, the J call TRBJ2-7; 9 nucleotides match TRBD2. Per the germline V gene, CDR1 is SGDLS and CDR2 is YYNGEE. With V trimmed by 0 bases and J by 0 bases, 10 bases remained unmatched. This CDR3 is built from 18 residues.

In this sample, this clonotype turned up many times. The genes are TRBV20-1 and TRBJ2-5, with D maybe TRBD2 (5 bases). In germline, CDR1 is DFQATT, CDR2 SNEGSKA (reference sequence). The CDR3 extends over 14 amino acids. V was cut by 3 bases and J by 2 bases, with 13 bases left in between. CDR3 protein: CSASRGQSQETQYF. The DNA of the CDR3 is TGCAGTGCTAGTCGCGGGCAGAGTCAAGAGACCCAGTACTTC.

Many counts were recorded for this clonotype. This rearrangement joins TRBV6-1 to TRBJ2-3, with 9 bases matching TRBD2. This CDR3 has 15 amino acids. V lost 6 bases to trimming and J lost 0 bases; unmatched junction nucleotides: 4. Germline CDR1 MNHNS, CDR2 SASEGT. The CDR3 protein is CASRRSGRSTDTQYF. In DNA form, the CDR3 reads TGTGCCAGCAGACGTAGCGGGAGAAGCACAGATACGCAGTATTTT.

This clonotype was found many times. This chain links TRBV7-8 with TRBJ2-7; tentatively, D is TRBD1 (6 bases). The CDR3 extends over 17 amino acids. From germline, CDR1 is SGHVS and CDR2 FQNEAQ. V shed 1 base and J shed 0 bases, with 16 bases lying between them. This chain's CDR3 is CASSLGGNRVSSYEQYF. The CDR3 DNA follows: TGTGCCAGCAGCTTAGGAGGAAACAGGGTAAGCTCCTACGAGCAGTACTTC.

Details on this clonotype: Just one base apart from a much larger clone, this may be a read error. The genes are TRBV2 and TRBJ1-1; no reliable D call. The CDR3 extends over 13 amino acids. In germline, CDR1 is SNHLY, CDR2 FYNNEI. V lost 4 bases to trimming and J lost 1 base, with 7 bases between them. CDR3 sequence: CASSADGNTEAFF. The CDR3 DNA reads TGTGCCAGCAGTGCAGACGGGAACACTGAAGCTTTCTTT.

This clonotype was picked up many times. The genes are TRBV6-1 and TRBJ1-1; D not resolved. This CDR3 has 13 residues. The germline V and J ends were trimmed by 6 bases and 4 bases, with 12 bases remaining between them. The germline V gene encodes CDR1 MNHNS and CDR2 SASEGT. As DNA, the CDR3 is TGTGCCAGCAGCCTGTCTAGGGCCACTGAAGCTTTCTTT. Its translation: CASSLSRATEAFF.

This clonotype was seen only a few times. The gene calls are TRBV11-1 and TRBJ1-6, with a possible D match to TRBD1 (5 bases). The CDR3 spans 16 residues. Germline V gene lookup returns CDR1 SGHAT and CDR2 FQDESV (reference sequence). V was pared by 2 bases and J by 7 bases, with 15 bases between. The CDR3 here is CASSLNFGRENSPLHF. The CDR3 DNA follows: TGTGCCAGCAGCTTAAATTTCGGCAGGGAAAATTCACCCCTCCACTTT.

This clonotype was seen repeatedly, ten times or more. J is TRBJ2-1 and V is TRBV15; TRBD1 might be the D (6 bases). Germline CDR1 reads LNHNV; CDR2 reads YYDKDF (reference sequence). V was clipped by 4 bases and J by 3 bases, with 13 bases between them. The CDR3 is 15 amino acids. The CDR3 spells CATSTGQDLYNEQFF. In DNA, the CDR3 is TGTGCCACCAGCACGGGACAAGATCTCTACAATGAGCAGTTCTTC.

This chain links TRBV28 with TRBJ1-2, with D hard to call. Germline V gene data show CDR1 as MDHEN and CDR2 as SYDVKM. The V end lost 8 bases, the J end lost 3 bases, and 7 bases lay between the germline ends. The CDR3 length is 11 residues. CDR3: CASLRDYGYTF. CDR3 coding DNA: TGTGCCAGCCTTCGGGACTATGGCTACACCTTC.

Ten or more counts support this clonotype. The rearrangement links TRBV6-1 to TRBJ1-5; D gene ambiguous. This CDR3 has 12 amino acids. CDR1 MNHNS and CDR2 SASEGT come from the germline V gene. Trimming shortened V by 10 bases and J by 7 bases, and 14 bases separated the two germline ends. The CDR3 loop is CATFRGRQPQHF. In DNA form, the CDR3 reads TGTGCCACCTTTCGGGGTCGACAGCCCCAGCATTTT.

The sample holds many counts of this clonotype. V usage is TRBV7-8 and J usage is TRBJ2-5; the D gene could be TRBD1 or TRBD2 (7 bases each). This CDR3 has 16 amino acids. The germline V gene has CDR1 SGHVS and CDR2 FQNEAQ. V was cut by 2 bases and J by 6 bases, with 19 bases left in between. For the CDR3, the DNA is TGTGCCAGCAGCTTACCCCAGGGGGGGTCAGGAAAGACCCAGTACTTC. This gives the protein CASSLPQGGSGKTQYF.

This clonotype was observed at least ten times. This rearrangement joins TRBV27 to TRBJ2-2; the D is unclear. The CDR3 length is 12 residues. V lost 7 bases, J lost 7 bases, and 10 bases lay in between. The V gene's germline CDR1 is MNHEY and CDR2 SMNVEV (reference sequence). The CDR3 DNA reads TGTGCCAGCACATCCCCAGGCGGGGAGCTGTTTTTT. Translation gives CASTSPGGELFF.

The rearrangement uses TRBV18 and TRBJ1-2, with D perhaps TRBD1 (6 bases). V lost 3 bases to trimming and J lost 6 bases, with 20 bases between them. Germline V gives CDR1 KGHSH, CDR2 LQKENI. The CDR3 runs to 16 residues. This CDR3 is CASSPLKGHNENGYTF. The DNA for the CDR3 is TGTGCCAGCTCACCCCTGAAGGGACACAATGAGAATGGCTACACCTTC.

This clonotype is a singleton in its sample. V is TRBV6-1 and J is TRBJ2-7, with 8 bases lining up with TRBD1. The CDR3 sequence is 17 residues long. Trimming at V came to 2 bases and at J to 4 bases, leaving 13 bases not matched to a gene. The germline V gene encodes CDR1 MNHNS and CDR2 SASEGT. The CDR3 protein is CASSETGTGLITYEQYF. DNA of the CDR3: TGTGCCAGCAGTGAAACCGGGACAGGATTAATTACTTACGAGCAGTACTTC.

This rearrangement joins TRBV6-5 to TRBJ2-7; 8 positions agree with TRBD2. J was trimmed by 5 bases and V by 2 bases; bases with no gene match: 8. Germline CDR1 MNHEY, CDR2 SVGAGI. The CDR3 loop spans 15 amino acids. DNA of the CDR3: TGTGCCAGCAGTTACCCCAGCGGGAGTGTTAACGAGCAGTACTTC. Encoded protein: CASSYPSGSVNEQYF.

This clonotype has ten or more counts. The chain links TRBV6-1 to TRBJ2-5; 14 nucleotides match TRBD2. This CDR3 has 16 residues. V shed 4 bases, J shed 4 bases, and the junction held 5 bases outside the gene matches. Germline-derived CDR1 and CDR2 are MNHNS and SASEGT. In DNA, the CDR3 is TGTGCCAGCAGTGCAAAGACTAGCGGGGGGGGAGAGACCCAGTACTTC. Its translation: CASSAKTSGGGETQYF.